This TCR beta chain is drawn from a study of blood T cell repertoires in COVID-19. Study-level information: Whether acute or convalescent, the COVID-19 samples came from the United States, Italy and Spain. PBMCs, B-cell-depleted T cells, or T cells provided the cDNA or gDNA that made up the material.

V was clipped by 4 bases and J by 5 bases, with 12 bases between them. Germline values: CDR1 SGDLS, CDR2 YYNGEE. The length of the CDR3 is 14 residues. In the original workflow: Amplification of reference gene primers was used by the study to estimate nucleated cell counts. The protocol was immunoSEQ multiplex PCR, while the TCRdb copy is restricted to in-frame clones and leaves out a portion. Clonal size and the V and J genes are those of that table, whereas D and trimming came from the DNA. The data show some 120,000 clones, less than 90% seen once. This chain uses TRBV9 with TRBJ1-4; TRBD1 might be the D (5 bases). Sequencing was performed on peripheral blood. This TCR was recovered from an elderly man with active or convalescent COVID-19. The CDR3 coding sequence is TGTGCCAGCAGCCAGGGAGGGGAAAATGAAAAACTGTTTTTT. Its translation: CASSQGGENEKLFF.